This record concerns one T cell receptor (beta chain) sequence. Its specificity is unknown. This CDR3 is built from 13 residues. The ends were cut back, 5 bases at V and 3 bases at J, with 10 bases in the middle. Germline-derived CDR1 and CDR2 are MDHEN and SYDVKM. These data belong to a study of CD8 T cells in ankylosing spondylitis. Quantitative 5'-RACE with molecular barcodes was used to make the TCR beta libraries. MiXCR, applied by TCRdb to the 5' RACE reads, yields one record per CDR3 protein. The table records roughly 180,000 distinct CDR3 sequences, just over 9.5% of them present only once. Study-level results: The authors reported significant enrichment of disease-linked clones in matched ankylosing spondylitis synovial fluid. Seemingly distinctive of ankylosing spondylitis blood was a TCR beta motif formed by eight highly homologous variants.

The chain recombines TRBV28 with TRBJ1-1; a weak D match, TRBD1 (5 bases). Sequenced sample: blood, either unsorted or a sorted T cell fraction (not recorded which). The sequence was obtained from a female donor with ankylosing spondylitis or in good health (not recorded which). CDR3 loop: CASSGWGYTEAFF. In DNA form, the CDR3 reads TGTGCCAGCAGTGGGTGGGGCTACACTGAAGCTTTCTTT. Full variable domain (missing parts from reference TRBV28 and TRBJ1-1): DVKVTQSSRYLVKRTGEKVFLECVQDMDHENMFWYRQDPGLGLRLIYFSYDVKMKEKGDIPEGYSVSREKKERFSLILESASTNQTSMYLCASSGWGYTEAFFGQGTRLTVV.